The 22 T cell receptor beta chains below all came from one sample that was sequenced in a study of blood T cell repertoires in COVID-19. Only in-frame clones appear in the TCRdb table, and some are missing; sequencing was by immunoSEQ multiplex PCR. The data show about half a million clones, 75% to 90% seen once. Sample: peripheral blood. Every receptor here comes from a man aged 18 to 29 with COVID-19, enrolled during active disease.

The chain is built from TRBV5-4 and TRBJ2-7; weak D call: TRBD1 (5 bases). The CDR3 has 14 amino acids. The V gene's germline CDR1 is SGHNT and CDR2 YYREEE (reference sequence). The V end was cut by 0 bases, the J end by 2 bases, with 9 bases between. CDR3 nucleotide sequence: TGTGCCAGCAGCTTGGCCAGGGAACCCTACGAGCAGTACTTC. Translation: CASSLAREPYEQYF.

This rearrangement joins TRBV5-5 to TRBJ2-7, with D perhaps matching TRBD1 (6 bases). The V end lost 4 bases, the J end lost 0 bases, and 11 bases lay between the germline ends. Germline V gene lookup returns CDR1 SGHKS and CDR2 YYEKEE (reference sequence). The CDR3 sequence is 14 residues long. The DNA for the CDR3 is TGTGCCAGCAGCCCTAGGGACAACTCCTACGAGCAGTACTTC. Its protein product is CASSPRDNSYEQYF.

The chain joins TRBV6-5 to TRBJ2-1, with TRBD2 identical over 7 bases. V shed 2 bases and J 3 bases; nucleotides not matched to a gene: 1. This CDR3 has 14 residues. Germline V gene data show CDR1 as MNHEY and CDR2 as SVGAGI. The CDR3 reads CASSYAGDYNEQFF. The CDR3 bases are TGTGCCAGCAGTTACGCGGGGGACTACAATGAGCAGTTCTTC.

The chain links TRBV19 to TRBJ2-2; TRBD1 matches 7 bases. From germline, CDR1 is LNHDA and CDR2 SQIVND (reference sequence). The CDR3 runs 16 residues. V lost 7 bases to trimming and J lost 3 bases; unmatched junction nucleotides: 11. The CDR3 loop is CASITGTASDTGELFF. CDR3 in DNA: TGTGCCAGTATAACGGGGACAGCCTCGGACACCGGGGAGCTGTTTTTT. Full variable domain (missing parts from reference TRBV19 and TRBJ2-2): DGGITQSPKYLFRKEGQNVTLSCEQNLNHDAMYWYRQDPGQGLRLIYYSQIVNDFQKGDIAEGYSVSREKKESFPLTVTSAQKNPTAFYLCASITGTASDTGELFFGEGSRLTVL.

This rearrangement joins TRBV27 to TRBJ2-2; a possible D gene is TRBD1 (5 bases). V was cut by 2 bases and J by 5 bases, with 12 bases left in between. The CDR3 spans 15 residues. CDR1 and CDR2 from the germline V gene are MNHEY and SMNVEV (reference sequence). The DNA of the CDR3 is TGTGCCAGCAGTTTAGGCAGGGCGCAGACCGGGGAGCTGTTTTTT. As protein: CASSLGRAQTGELFF.

The chain is built from TRBV28 and TRBJ1-1; D unclear. The CDR3 contains 11 residues. Germline V lookup: CDR1 MDHEN, CDR2 SYDVKM. V lost 7 bases and J 7 bases, leaving 10 bases between the germline ends. The CDR3 reads CASMGRYEAFF. The DNA of the CDR3 is TGTGCCAGCATGGGCCGCTATGAAGCTTTCTTT.

J is TRBJ2-7 and V is TRBV29-1; 11 positions match TRBD2. Germline CDR1 is SQVTM and CDR2 is ANQGSEA. The CDR3 totals 14 residues. Trimming removed 6 bases from V and 3 bases from J; junction bases left unmatched: 7. In DNA form, the CDR3 reads TGCAGCGTGCGTCCGGGACTAGCGGACTACGAGCAGTACTTC. Encoded protein: CSVRPGLADYEQYF.

The chain joins TRBV18 to TRBJ2-5; 8 positions match TRBD1. V gave up 4 bases and J gave up 5 bases; unmatched junction bases: 6. Per germline, CDR1 KGHSH and CDR2 LQKENI. There are 14 residues in the CDR3. The DNA of the CDR3 is TGTGCCAGCTCACTCCAGGGGGCCGGGGAGACCCAGTACTTC. Protein: CASSLQGAGETQYF.

This sequence joins TRBV2 and TRBJ1-6, with 9 bases fitting TRBD1. The CDR3 is made up of 14 amino acids. Germline CDR1 SNHLY, CDR2 FYNNEI. V trimming: 3 bases; J trimming: 7 bases; junction bases outside the gene matches: 1. CDR3 sequence: CASSDDRGNSPLHF. Here the CDR3 DNA reads TGTGCCAGCAGTGACGACAGGGGGAATTCACCCCTCCACTTT.

The V call is TRBV7-8, the J call TRBJ2-1; TRBD2 aligns across 7 bases. The CDR3 spans 11 residues. Per the germline V gene, CDR1 is SGHVS and CDR2 is FQNEAQ. Losses at the gene ends were 6 bases for V and 9 bases for J; bases not matched to a gene: 2. CDR3 coding DNA: TGTGCCAGCAGAAGCGGGATTGAGCAGTTCTTC. Protein: CASRSGIEQFF.

The rearrangement joins TRBV12-5 to TRBJ1-1; D is unresolved. The germline gives CDR1 LGHNT, CDR2 FRNRAP. The CDR3 is 14 amino acids. Trimming took off 5 bases at V and 0 bases at J, with 10 bases between the two ends. This CDR3 is CASGDMTMNTEAFF. The CDR3 nucleotides read TGTGCTAGTGGTGACATGACCATGAACACTGAAGCTTTCTTT.

Turning to this clone: Since a much larger clone is just one base distant, this may be a read error. Within the sample, other DNA sequences also encode this same CDR3. The genes are TRBV19 and TRBJ1-1; 7 nucleotides match TRBD1. With 4 bases clipped from V and 3 bases from J, the junction kept 2 bases outside the gene matches. CDR3 length: 13 residues. Looked up from germline, CDR1 is LNHDA and CDR2 is SQIVND (reference sequence). The chain's CDR3 is CASSTDRDTEAFF. As DNA, the CDR3 is TGTGCCAGTAGTACAGACAGGGACACTGAAGCTTTCTTT.

The V and J genes are TRBV4-1 and TRBJ2-7; TRBD2 matches at 7 bases. This CDR3 contains 14 residues. V shed 2 bases and J 3 bases; nucleotides not matched to a gene: 4. The V gene's germline CDR1 is MGHRA and CDR2 YSYEKL. The DNA of the CDR3 is TGCGCCAGCAGCCAAAGCGGGGCCGTCTACGAGCAGTACTTC. Translated, it gives CASSQSGAVYEQYF.

This rearrangement joins TRBV5-4 to TRBJ1-2; 8 positions agree with TRBD1. Trimming removed 5 bases from V and 5 bases from J; junction bases left unmatched: 5. There are 13 residues in the CDR3. Germline loops: CDR1 SGHNT, CDR2 YYREEE (reference sequence). CDR3 in amino acids: CASRSGGEYGYTF. In DNA form, the CDR3 reads TGTGCCAGCAGATCAGGGGGCGAATATGGCTACACCTTC.

The rearrangement uses TRBV30 and TRBJ2-5; 15 nucleotides line up with TRBD2. The CDR3 sequence is 18 residues long. The germline CDR1 and CDR2 sequences are GTSNPN and SVGIG (reference sequence). V shed 3 bases, J shed 2 bases, and the junction held 10 bases outside the gene matches. For the CDR3, the DNA is TGTGCCTGGAGCGACGTCCCGGGACTAGCGGGGGGTCAAGAGACCCAGTACTTC. This sequence encodes CAWSDVPGLAGGQETQYF.

V is TRBV7-9 and J is TRBJ2-5; TRBD1 matches at 9 bases. Trimming at V came to 4 bases and at J to 4 bases, leaving 1 base not matched to a gene. This CDR3 contains 13 residues. The germline V gene has CDR1 SEHNR and CDR2 FQNEAQ (reference sequence). CDR3 coding DNA: TGTGCCAGCAGCTGGACAGGGGTAGAGACCCAGTACTTC. Amino acids: CASSWTGVETQYF.

The chain links TRBV6-5 to TRBJ2-5; tentative D call: TRBD1 (6 bases). V shed 6 bases and J shed 0 bases, with 8 bases lying between them. Germline CDR1 reads MNHEY; CDR2 reads SVGAGI. The CDR3 spans 13 residues. The DNA of the CDR3 is TGTGCCAGCAGCGGGACATACCAAGAGACCCAGTACTTC. Encoded protein: CASSGTYQETQYF.

This clone was recorded once. The rearrangement joins TRBV7-9 to TRBJ2-1, with 9 bases identical to TRBD2. The CDR3 contains 15 residues. Looked up from germline, CDR1 is SEHNR and CDR2 is FQNEAQ (reference sequence). Trimming at V came to 4 bases and at J to 6 bases, leaving 7 bases not matched to a gene. The CDR3 nucleotides are TGTGCCAGCAGCTCTTCGGGACTAGCAGCCAATGAGCAGTTCTTC. It yields the protein CASSSSGLAANEQFF.

CDR3 in DNA: TGTGCCAGCAGAGTGGACAGGGACGATGAGCAGTTCTTC. Its translation is CASRVDRDDEQFF. V gene TRBV6-5 combines with J gene TRBJ2-1; 8 bases are a match to TRBD1. After removal of 6 bases from V and 8 bases from J, the junction contained 6 bases not matched to a gene. The CDR3 runs to 13 residues. In germline, CDR1 is MNHEY, CDR2 SVGAGI.

V and J are TRBV28 and TRBJ1-2; a possible D gene is TRBD1 (5 bases). V was trimmed by 5 bases and J by 8 bases, leaving 12 bases between them. Germline V gives CDR1 MDHEN, CDR2 SYDVKM. This CDR3 spans 12 amino acids. The CDR3 bases are TGTGCCAGCAGTCAAGGGGTGGCGGGCTACACCTTC. Its translation: CASSQGVAGYTF.

The chain is built from TRBV27 and TRBJ1-4; 7 nucleotides line up with TRBD1. CDR1 and CDR2 from the germline V gene are MNHEY and SMNVEV (reference sequence). The CDR3 extends over 16 amino acids. V lost 3 bases, J lost 8 bases, and 12 bases stayed unmatched. The CDR3 reads CASSFRQDRMGEKLFF. The CDR3 nucleotides read TGTGCCAGCAGTTTTCGACAGGACAGGATGGGGGAAAAACTGTTTTTT. The whole variable domain, remainder taken from reference TRBV27 and TRBJ1-4, is EAQVTQNPRYLITVTGKKLTVTCSQNMNHEYMSWYRQDPGLGLRQIYYSMNVEVTDKGDVPEGYKVSRKEKRNFPLILESPSPNQTSLYFCASSFRQDRMGEKLFFGSGTQLSVL.

The rearrangement links TRBV19 to TRBJ2-3; 10 bases line up with TRBD1. V dropped 6 bases and J dropped 7; count of bases not matched to a gene: 13. This CDR3 has 16 residues. Looked up from germline, CDR1 is LNHDA and CDR2 is SQIVND (reference sequence). The CDR3 here is CASRDPGQGKENTQYF. DNA for the CDR3: TGTGCCAGTAGGGATCCGGGACAGGGGAAGGAGAATACGCAGTATTTT.